The 18 T cell receptor beta chains reported below all come from one sample, sequenced in a study of T cells expressing NK-cell markers. TCRdb reworked the 5' RACE reads into one entry per CDR3 protein, no DNA. The sample shows a few hundred thousand distinct CDR3 sequences, and around 5.3% sits with its ten largest clones. The sample consisted of blood T cells: a sorted CD56 or NKG2C T cell subset, CD4+ or CD8+ T cells, or bulk PBMC T cells (not recorded which). Receptors originate from a man aged 18 to 70 in good health.

The chain is built from TRBV20-1 and TRBJ1-2; the D gene TCRdb calls, TRBD1, cannot be checked with no DNA. From germline, CDR1 is DFQATT and CDR2 SNEGSKA (reference sequence). This CDR3 is built from 14 residues. The CDR3 here is CSARDQGPGYGYTF.

The rearrangement uses TRBV29-1 and TRBJ1-1; checking the TCRdb D call of TRBD1 is not possible without DNA. Germline lookup yields CDR1 SQVTM and CDR2 ANQGSEA. This CDR3 is built from 14 residues. The CDR3 reads CSTVTDRTNTEAFF.

CDR3: CASSKATAGTYSTDTQYF. The chain has TRBV6-1 and TRBJ2-3; the D call of TRBD2 rests on TCRdb alone, since no DNA is present to check it. Germline CDR1 reads MNHNS; CDR2 reads SASEGT. This CDR3 has 18 amino acids.

CDR3 residues: CASSLAPNNEQFF. The gene calls are TRBV11-3 and TRBJ2-1. Germline loops: CDR1 SGHNT, CDR2 YENEEA. This CDR3 region has 13 residues.

The rearrangement uses TRBV7-8 and TRBJ2-2; TCRdb indicates TRBD1, and absent DNA this call remains unverified. The germline V gene encodes CDR1 SGHVS and CDR2 FQNEAQ. The CDR3 sequence is 19 residues long. The CDR3 loop reads CASSLAPLWGATNTGELFF.

The genes are TRBV18 and TRBJ1-3; without DNA, the TCRdb call of TRBD1 cannot be checked. The V gene's germline CDR1 is KGHSH and CDR2 LQKENI. This CDR3 is 14 amino acids long. The CDR3 here is CASSQDRAGNTIYF.

The V gene is TRBV6-1, the J gene TRBJ1-2. The CDR3 is 13 residues long. The germline CDR1 and CDR2 sequences are MNHNS and SASEGT. CDR3 in amino acids: CAGFRQTNYGYTF.

The chain employs TRBV6-1 and TRBJ1-5; TCRdb designates TRBD1, a call that cannot be tested without DNA. Germline V gene lookup returns CDR1 MNHNS and CDR2 SASEGT. The CDR3 covers 14 residues. This CDR3 reads CASSDGGVNQPQHF.

The rearrangement joins TRBV6-5 to TRBJ1-2. The germline CDR1 and CDR2 sequences are MNHEY and SVGAGI. The CDR3 consists of 14 residues. The chain's CDR3 is CASSYSKNSYGYTF.

This chain connects TRBV5-5 to TRBJ2-3; TCRdb gives TRBD2 as the D gene, but with no DNA this cannot be confirmed. The CDR3 contains 14 residues. The germline CDR1 and CDR2 sequences are SGHKS and YYEKEE (reference sequence). The chain's CDR3 is CASSSSGNTDTQYF.

The rearrangement joins TRBV15 to TRBJ2-4. Germline V gives CDR1 LNHNV, CDR2 YYDKDF (reference sequence). The length of the CDR3 is 13 residues. CDR3 loop: CATSRDLGNIQYF. The full variable domain, its missing parts supplied by reference TRBV15 and TRBJ2-4, is DAMVIQNPRYQVTQFGKPVTLSCSQTLNHNVMYWYQQKSSQAPKLLFHYYDKDFNNEADTPDNFQSRRPNTSFCFLDIRSPGLGDTAMYLCATSRDLGNIQYFGAGTRLSVL.

V usage is TRBV7-9 and J usage is TRBJ2-7; TCRdb returns TRBD2, unconfirmable since there is no DNA. Looked up from germline, CDR1 is SEHNR and CDR2 is FQNEAQ (reference sequence). The CDR3 extends over 14 amino acids. The CDR3 loop is CASSFTYSGDEQYF.

This rearrangement joins TRBV5-1 to TRBJ1-2; there is no DNA to check the TCRdb D call of TRBD1. The CDR3 runs 15 residues. The germline CDR1 and CDR2 sequences are SGHRS and YFSETQ. The CDR3 here is CASSLHWTAYGGYTF. Looking up the rest from reference TRBV5-1 and TRBJ1-2 gives the full variable domain: KAGVTQTPRYLIKTRGQQVTLSCSPISGHRSVSWYQQTPGQGLQFLFEYFSETQRNKGNFPGRFSGRQFSNSRSEMNVSTLELGDSALYLCASSLHWTAYGGYTFGSGTRLTVV.

The chain carries TRBV6-1 and TRBJ1-1; TCRdb proposes TRBD1, but this gene call is untestable without DNA. The CDR3 totals 15 residues. CDR1 MNHNS and CDR2 SASEGT come from the germline V gene. The CDR3 reads CASSRRQVRGTEAFF.

The J gene is TRBJ1-1, the V gene TRBV12-3 or TRBV12-4; TCRdb selects TRBD1, and the lack of DNA leaves this call unchecked. The CDR3 contains 15 residues. CDR3: CASRATTGWTTEAFF.

This chain joins TRBV27 and TRBJ1-1; checking the TCRdb D call of TRBD1 is not possible without DNA. The CDR3 runs 13 residues. Germline loops: CDR1 MNHEY, CDR2 SMNVEV (reference sequence). CDR3 loop: CASSLTVRSEAFF.

The rearrangement uses TRBV7-3 and TRBJ1-5. CDR3 length: 18 residues. CDR1 is SGHTA and CDR2 is FQGTGA in the germline V gene. CDR3 residues: CASSLSRTRDYSNQPQHF.

V and J are TRBV5-6 and TRBJ1-2; without DNA, the TCRdb call of TRBD1 cannot be checked. Looked up from germline, CDR1 is SGHDT and CDR2 is YYEEEE. The CDR3 has 14 amino acids. This CDR3 is CASSFGQGINGYTF.